These 3 T cell receptor beta chains came from one sample sequenced in a study of blood T cell repertoires in COVID-19. Using immunoSEQ multiplex PCR, the repertoire was profiled, and TCRdb retains in-frame clones only, with some absent. The table shows about 99,000 clones, with roughly 84% occurring only once. Specimen: peripheral blood. These receptors all stem from a human donor in a cohort sampled during active COVID-19.

The chain combines TRBV19 with TRBJ2-4; 8 positions match TRBD2. J was trimmed by 7 bases and V by 9 bases; bases with no gene match: 8. The CDR3 loop spans 13 amino acids. The germline V gene encodes CDR1 LNHDA and CDR2 SQIVND (reference sequence). CDR3 residues: CASGSGGGNIQYF. Here the CDR3 DNA reads TGTGCCAGCGGGAGCGGGGGAGGGAACATTCAGTACTTC.

The chain combines TRBV4-2 with TRBJ2-5; TRBD1 matches at 12 bases. The CDR3 consists of 17 residues. Germline V gene lookup returns CDR1 LGHNA and CDR2 YNFKEQ. The V segment lost 0 bases and the J segment 5 bases; nucleotides outside the gene matches: 7. This CDR3 is CASSQEPSGTGGETQYF. The CDR3 DNA follows: TGTGCCAGCAGCCAAGAACCGAGCGGGACAGGGGGCGAGACCCAGTACTTC.

This clone was observed a handful of times. The chain employs TRBV2 and TRBJ1-3, with no clear D. From germline, CDR1 is SNHLY and CDR2 FYNNEI. Trimming removed 8 bases at V and 4 bases at J, with 12 bases between. This CDR3 spans 13 amino acids. As DNA, the CDR3 is TGTGCCAGCGCCAGGTACCTGGGAAACACCATATATTTT. Translating it yields CASARYLGNTIYF.